Sequencing of this TCR beta chain was carried out in a study of blood T cell repertoires in COVID-19. On the study more broadly: In each case, the material was cDNA or gDNA derived from T cells, B-cell-depleted T cells, or PBMCs.

V was cut by 7 bases and J by 2 bases, with 18 bases left in between. Germline-derived CDR1 and CDR2 are MDHEN and SYDVKM. The CDR3 is 17 amino acids. TCRdb's table, derived via immunoSEQ multiplex PCR, lists solely in-frame clones and lacks some. The repertoire includes 200,000 to 250,000 clones, under 90% of them detected once, and under 3.5% sits in the top ten. Which cohort a participant joined came from the clinical history participants gave. Donors in Cohort 3 counted as recovered after two negative PCRs, clearance, or symptom resolution. The rearrangement uses TRBV28 and TRBJ2-6; possible D gene TRBD2, 7 bases. This receptor was identified in a woman aged 60 to 75 who had recovered from COVID-19. Input material: PBMCs or T cells enriched from blood (not recorded which). The CDR3 protein is CASTGGGTGTGANVLTF. The CDR3 coding sequence is TGTGCCAGCACCGGCGGGGGAACAGGGACTGGGGCCAACGTCCTGACTTTC.